This TCR beta chain derives from a study of CD8 T cells in Susac syndrome. Looking at the study overall: When their blood was taken, the Susac syndrome patients had either not yet had any therapy, were taking corticosteroids, or were taking intravenous immunoglobulin alone.

Notes on this clonotype: The antigen remains undetermined.

Findings of the study overall: In Susac syndrome, the CD4+ T cell repertoires did not show clonal expansion.

Patients with Susac syndrome fulfilled recently defined diagnostic criteria for definite or probable disease. The RNA input was about 0.5 to 1 ug, and it was reverse transcribed with random hexamers. The CDR3 of TCR beta was amplified by immunoSEQ multiplex PCR across 54 Vbeta and 13 Jbeta. TCRdb called the immunoSEQ multiplex PCR reads again in MiXCR, with one record for every CDR3 protein. Of some 200,000 distinct CDR3 sequences in the sample, roughly 91% were seen once. Sequencing was performed on CD4+ T cells from PBMCs. This TCR came from a human donor with Susac syndrome.

CDR3 sequence: CASSPGTSSYNEQFF. In DNA, the CDR3 is TGTGCCAGCAGTCCCGGGACAAGCTCCTACAATGAGCAGTTCTTC. This chain links TRBV28 with TRBJ2-1, with D perhaps matching TRBD1 (6 bases). V was trimmed by 5 bases and J by 0 bases, leaving 11 bases between them. CDR1 MDHEN and CDR2 SYDVKM come from the germline V gene. The CDR3 has 15 amino acids.